The 21 T cell receptor beta chains below were found in one sample sequenced in a study of T cell responses to AZD1222 COVID-19 vaccine. Generated by immunoSEQ multiplex PCR, the TCRdb table keeps only in-frame clones and is missing some. The data show 130,000 to 150,000 clones, around nine tenths seen once. The sequences come from peripheral blood, collected on day 0 of AZD1222 vaccination. Receptors originate from an adult in good health.

The chain recombines TRBV5-1 with TRBJ1-4; 8 bases line up with TRBD1. V shed 2 bases and J 7 bases; nucleotides not matched to a gene: 7. The length of the CDR3 is 15 residues. Germline loops: CDR1 SGHRS, CDR2 YFSETQ. CDR3 residues: CASSLGQGAGEKLFF. The CDR3 DNA sequence: TGCGCCAGCAGCTTAGGACAGGGCGCGGGTGAAAAACTGTTTTTT.

The chain joins TRBV19 to TRBJ1-5, with D tentatively TRBD1 (5 bases). V was trimmed by 4 bases and J by 0 bases, leaving 13 bases between them. CDR1 and CDR2 from the germline V gene are LNHDA and SQIVND (reference sequence). The CDR3 spans 16 residues. CDR3 sequence reads: CASSKYQTDSNQPQHF. CDR3 nucleotide sequence: TGTGCCAGTAGTAAATACCAGACAGATAGCAATCAGCCCCAGCATTTT.

CDR3 DNA sequence: TGTGCCAGCAGCTTAGGGGACAGGGTTGGGGCAGATACGCAGTATTTT. Translated, it gives CASSLGDRVGADTQYF. The V gene is TRBV7-9, the J gene TRBJ2-3, with 9 bases fitting TRBD1. The CDR3 is 16 residues long. The germline gives CDR1 SEHNR, CDR2 FQNEAQ (reference sequence). V was pared by 1 base and J by 4 bases, with 6 bases of the junction left unmatched.

This rearrangement joins TRBV2 to TRBJ2-1; 7 positions match TRBD1. The CDR3 spans 15 residues. The germline V gene has CDR1 SNHLY and CDR2 FYNNEI. The ends lost 5 bases at V and 2 bases at J; junction bases unmatched: 6. The CDR3 is CASSPVGQTYNEQFF. DNA of the CDR3: TGTGCCAGCAGTCCGGTGGGACAGACCTACAATGAGCAGTTCTTC.

The chain uses TRBV7-8 and TRBJ1-5; the match to TRBD1 covers 11 bases. CDR1 and CDR2 from the germline V gene are SGHVS and FQNEAQ. CDR3 size: 17 residues. Germline trimming cut 6 bases from V and 0 bases from J; bases unmatched to any gene: 7. The CDR3 DNA sequence: TGTGCCAGCAGTCCGGACAGGGGGCCTTATAGCAATCAGCCCCAGCATTTT. Its protein is CASSPDRGPYSNQPQHF.

In its sample, this clone was seen once. The V gene is TRBV19, the J gene TRBJ2-7; no clear D. V was clipped by 4 bases and J by 2 bases, with 18 bases between them. This CDR3 is 16 amino acids long. Germline V lookup: CDR1 LNHDA, CDR2 SQIVND (reference sequence). CDR3 bases: TGTGCCAGTAGTACACCACTGGGGTCCGCTACCTACGAGCAGTACTTC. Translation: CASSTPLGSATYEQYF. The full variable domain, completed using reference TRBV19 and TRBJ2-7, is DGGITQSPKYLFRKEGQNVTLSCEQNLNHDAMYWYRQDPGQGLRLIYYSQIVNDFQKGDIAEGYSVSREKKESFPLTVTSAQKNPTAFYLCASSTPLGSATYEQYFGPGTRLTVT.

This clone was observed a handful of times. CDR3 amino acids: CASSPPAGLDYGYTF. In DNA form, the CDR3 reads TGTGCCAGCTCACCACCGGCAGGGTTGGACTATGGCTACACCTTC. This chain links TRBV18 with TRBJ1-2, with D perhaps TRBD1 (5 bases). Trimming took 0 bases from V and 3 from J, leaving 11 bases between them. The germline CDR1 and CDR2 sequences are KGHSH and LQKENI. This CDR3 is built from 15 residues.

Here the CDR3 reads CASSRGSYNEQFF. Here the CDR3 DNA reads TGTGCCAGCAGCCGTGGCAGTTACAATGAGCAGTTCTTC. The V gene is TRBV7-2, the J gene TRBJ2-1; D remains unclear. V was pared by 5 bases and J by 4 bases, with 9 bases between. The germline V gene has CDR1 SGHTA and CDR2 FQGNSA. The CDR3 has 13 amino acids.

The rearrangement uses TRBV7-9 and TRBJ1-1; no reliable D call. The CDR3 sequence is 13 residues long. CDR1 is SEHNR, CDR2 FQNEAQ, per germline (reference sequence). V shed 3 bases and J shed 1 base, with 6 bases lying between them. The chain's CDR3 is CASSFAGNTEAFF. Here the CDR3 DNA reads TGTGCCAGCAGCTTCGCGGGGAACACTGAAGCTTTCTTT.

This clone showed up just a few times. V gene TRBV18 combines with J gene TRBJ1-4, with D possibly matching TRBD1 (5 bases). The CDR3 is made up of 16 amino acids. V gave up 0 bases and J gave up 4 bases, with 12 bases separating them. The germline V gene encodes CDR1 KGHSH and CDR2 LQKENI. CDR3 sequence reads: CASSPPPTDYNEKLFF. For the CDR3, the DNA is TGTGCCAGCTCACCACCCCCGACAGACTATAATGAAAAACTGTTTTTT.

The chain combines TRBV7-6 with TRBJ2-7; 12 bases agree with TRBD2. CDR3 length: 17 residues. Per germline, CDR1 SGHVS and CDR2 FNYEAQ. The J segment lost 5 bases and the V segment lost 5 bases, leaving 13 bases of the junction unmatched. CDR3 sequence: CASSPLRLAGEVNEQYF. CDR3 in DNA: TGTGCCAGCAGCCCGTTAAGACTAGCGGGAGAGGTGAACGAGCAGTACTTC.

The CDR3 here is CASSLNAYNSPLHF. In DNA form, the CDR3 reads TGTGCCAGCAGCTTAAATGCCTATAATTCACCCCTCCACTTT. V and J are TRBV7-9 and TRBJ1-6; D remains ambiguous. CDR3 size: 14 residues. Germline CDR1 reads SEHNR; CDR2 reads FQNEAQ (reference sequence). V lost 2 bases and J lost 2, with 4 bases in between.

The V gene is TRBV3-1 (or the pseudogene TRBV3-2), the J gene TRBJ2-5, with a tentative D call TRBD2 (6 bases). V lost 3 bases, J lost 5 bases, and 16 bases lay in between. This CDR3 contains 15 residues. The germline CDR1 and CDR2 sequences are LGHDT and YNNKEL (reference sequence). The CDR3 sequence: CASSHSGVTAETQYF. In nucleotides, the CDR3 is TGTGCCAGCAGCCACTCGGGAGTCACCGCGGAGACCCAGTACTTC.

V and J are TRBV28 and TRBJ1-1; no definite D call. The germline V gene encodes CDR1 MDHEN and CDR2 SYDVKM. Deletions cut 6 bases from V and 1 base from J, with 3 bases between. This CDR3 comprises 11 residues. The CDR3 here is CASRENTEAFF. DNA for the CDR3: TGTGCCAGCAGGGAGAACACTGAAGCTTTCTTT.

This chain links TRBV7-6 with TRBJ1-1; D is undetermined. The ends were cut back, 1 base at V and 1 base at J, with 10 bases in the middle. Germline CDR1 and CDR2: SGHVS and FNYEAQ. The length of the CDR3 is 15 residues. The DNA for the CDR3 is TGTGCCAGCAGCTTAGGAGGGTCCCCGAACACTGAAGCTTTCTTT. This gives the protein CASSLGGSPNTEAFF.

The chain employs TRBV7-9 and TRBJ2-6, with 8 bases that match TRBD2. The CDR3 sequence is 16 residues long. The V segment lost 5 bases and the J segment 4 bases; nucleotides outside the gene matches: 7. Germline assignment: CDR1 SEHNR and CDR2 FQNEAQ (reference sequence). This CDR3 reads CASSDAGGAGANVLTF. The CDR3 DNA is TGTGCCAGCAGCGATGCCGGGGGGGCCGGGGCCAACGTCCTGACTTTC.

Only a few counts were recorded for this clone. V is TRBV5-4 and J is TRBJ1-2, with 9 bases matching TRBD1. With V trimmed by 1 base and J by 8 bases, 12 bases remained unmatched. Germline CDR1 SGHNT, CDR2 YYREEE (reference sequence). The CDR3 extends over 16 amino acids. DNA for the CDR3: TGTGCCAGCAGCTTGAATTCGGGACAGGGCTTAATCGGCTACACCTTC. Protein product: CASSLNSGQGLIGYTF. The variable domain in full, completed from reference TRBV5-4 and TRBJ1-2, reads ETGVTQSPTHLIKTRGQQVTLRCSSQSGHNTVSWYQQALGQGPQFIFQYYREEENGRGNFPPRFSGLQFPNYSSELNVNALELDDSALYLCASSLNSGQGLIGYTFGSGTRLTVV.

DNA of the CDR3: TGTGCCAGCAGTTGGGGCAGGGTCTATGGCTACACCTTC. It specifies CASSWGRVYGYTF. J is TRBJ1-2 and V is TRBV12-3 or TRBV12-4, with D maybe TRBD1 (5 bases). The CDR3 contains 13 residues. V lost 4 bases and J 4 bases, leaving 10 bases between the germline ends.

The gene calls are TRBV15 and TRBJ1-6; maybe TRBD1 (5 bases). Germline CDR1 reads LNHNV; CDR2 reads YYDKDF (reference sequence). Trimming pared 5 bases from V and 7 bases from J, leaving 12 bases between. This CDR3 is 14 amino acids long. CDR3 region: CATSGARENSPLHF. The CDR3, as DNA: TGTGCCACCAGCGGGGCCAGGGAGAATTCACCCCTCCACTTT.

The chain links TRBV4-1 to TRBJ2-7; 7 bases are shared with TRBD1. The CDR3 sequence is 15 residues long. Germline V gene lookup returns CDR1 MGHRA and CDR2 YSYEKL. J lost 5 bases, V lost 1 base, and 8 bases had no gene match. This CDR3 reads CASSQVGTATDEQYF. In DNA form, the CDR3 reads TGCGCCAGCAGCCAAGTCGGGACAGCTACCGACGAGCAGTACTTC.

V gene TRBV19 combines with J gene TRBJ1-5; 7 positions agree with TRBD1. Germline V gene lookup returns CDR1 LNHDA and CDR2 SQIVND (reference sequence). Trimming removed 5 bases from V and 4 bases from J; junction bases left unmatched: 2. This CDR3 spans 13 amino acids. The DNA of the CDR3 is TGTGCCAGTAGTCCGGGACAGAATCAGCCCCAGCATTTT. The encoded protein is CASSPGQNQPQHF.